This section outlines one T cell receptor (beta chain) sequence together with its context. This clone's antigen is unknown. The sample holds no much larger clone one base away, and base qualities are not on file. The donors were healthy, HIV-negative adults with no recently reported acute infections or vaccinations. All donors were Caucasian adults living in Nashville, Tennessee, USA. CD4+ T cells were enriched by magnetic negative selection; naive cells were then positively selected on CD45RA, and the negative fraction formed the memory subset. After blood collection by leukapheresis, PBMCs were isolated using Ficoll-Histopaque density gradient centrifugation and then cryopreserved in the vapor phase of liquid nitrogen. Analytical flow cytometry was used to check the purity and quantity of each magnetically sorted T cell population. Genomic DNA was isolated from every sorted fraction and measured by UV absorbance on a Nanodrop 2000c.

Using the deep immunoSEQ assay, multiplex PCR amplified TCR CDR3 regions from genomic DNA. Extracted genomic DNA from each cell subset was spread evenly across all wells of several immunoSEQ 96-well plates, with each plate serving as a replicate. For sorted subsets, approximately 200 ng of genomic DNA, equivalent to 25,000 to 30,000 T cell genomes, went into each replicate PCR. Purified libraries were measured with a Qubit 3.0 fluorometer, size-checked on a Bioanalyzer 2100, and measured again with the KAPA Library Quantification kit. A separate single-read 150-cycle Illumina NextSeq 550 flow cell was used to sequence each immunoSEQ 96-well plate. The authors' analysis ran thus. Because the immunoSEQ output held only junctional sequences and lacked quality scores, the filtering could not match the filtering applied to full-length reads. To assign V/J genes and CDR3, sequences were annotated using PyIR, a Python wrapper for IgBLAST v1.9, with IMGT germline references. Reads were removed for weak V/J assignments (E-value above 1e-6), missing CDR3, stop codons, out-of-frame junctions, or ambiguous translated residues. V3J clonotypes were defined by identical inferred V gene, J gene, and CDR3 amino acid sequence. To compute the percentage overlap between repertoires, the number of shared unique clonotypes was divided by the size of the smaller repertoire. Three approaches were used to assess repertoire richness: RTK rarefaction, the Chao1 estimator, and Recon v2.1 estimates of unobserved clonotypes. OLGA was used to compute generation probabilities for all TCRbeta clonotypes that the gDNA method yielded from four donors. TCRdb mirrors the immuneACCESS table, restricted to in-frame sequences. Some clones are absent from its copies; in checked studies, under half trace to an unresolved V gene, and the reason for the others is unknown. D and trimming were read from the DNA, whereas the V and J calls and clone size are those reported in that table. The sample table shows about 960,000 clones, and 60% to 85% are seen once. Together, the top ten hold roughly 1.5% of the sample.

The data were obtained in a study of shared clonotypes between healthy human individuals (TCRdb year 2020). Regarding the study in general: The cohort included three men and a couple of women between 18 and 49 years of age. For each donor, three plates each were used for CD4 naive and CD4 memory, two plates were used for CD8 naive, and one plate was used for CD8 memory. Blood TCR repertoires of a handful of healthy adults were deeply sequenced to estimate repertoire size and the extent of clonotype sharing between individuals. Different laboratories and diverse techniques were used to prepare libraries and sequence TCR repertoires, to increase sequencing depth and limit assay-specific biases. Leukapheresis yielded between about 0.85 and 10 billion PBMCs per donor. The investigation overall reported the following: Incomplete sequencing was indicated by rarefaction of sorted-subset datasets, despite the large sequencing depth. Pairwise subsampling led to the expectation that sequencing depth would affect the degree of clonotype sharing among donors. Sampling was limited to blood, and TCR repertoires in tissue likely differ from TCR repertoires in blood. Naive subsets generally had larger estimated clonotype richness than memory subsets did. The small number of donors limited the genetic and exposure-history diversity represented. Higher generation probabilities were observed for clonotypes shared by all four sorted-subset donors than for non-shared clonotypes. Approximately 5% of naive CD4, 3% to 4% of naive CD8, approximately 2% of memory CD4, and around 0.42% of memory CD8 clonotypes were shared across a few donors.

This clonotype originated in a man younger than 30 in good health. Sequencing input: memory CD4+ T cells sorted from blood. Explained via the paper, the cell subset or site label denotes: CD45RA-negative fraction.

The sequenced DNA is TGTGCCAGTAGATACAGGGCTATGAACACTGAAGCTTTCTTT. Its protein is CASRYRAMNTEAFF. Recombination joined TRBV19 with TRBJ1-1; the D segment could be TRBD1, given 6 matching bases. Including the terminal cysteine and phenylalanine, the CDR3 comprises 14 residues. Solely the CDR3 DNA is kept, with 42 bases framed from the first base. Deletion took 6 bases off V and 0 bases off J, with a span of 11 bases between the germline ends. From a lookup of the germline V gene (reference sequence), CDR1 and CDR2 are LNHDA and SQIVND.